A selection of T cell receptor beta chains follows, all from one sample in a study of T-cell memory formation after mild COVID-19. TCRdb reprocessed the 5' RACE reads via MiXCR and lists one record per CDR3 protein. The sample shows around 320,000 distinct CDR3 sequences, 25% to 30% of them seen only once. What was sequenced was PBMCs or a T cell subset sorted from them (not recorded which). The source of these receptors is an adult woman who had mild COVID-19 (a few samples of this study predate the infection). Cell type and time point are not known. Both conserved end residues are part of each CDR3. The D gene is left open where the match is weak. A clone size is listed for some rows: how often the clone was seen (once, few, many), or a class if it is expanded.

CASSGQGGNTDTQYF	TGTGCCAGCTCCGGACAGGGTGGAAACACAGATACGCAGTATTTT	TRBV18	NA	TRBD1	TRBJ2-3
CASSQTHSGANVLTF	TGTGCCAGCAGCCAGACTCACTCTGGGGCCAACGTCCTGACTTTC	TRBV7-6	NA	NA	TRBJ2-6
CASSPLFGGYTF	TGTGCCAGCAGCCCCCTCTTCGGTGGCTACACCTTC	TRBV7-9	few	NA	TRBJ1-2
CASSPRIMYSGANVLTF	TGCGCCAGCAGTCCACGAATTATGTACTCTGGGGCCAACGTCCTGACTTTC	TRBV5-1	few	NA	TRBJ2-6
CASSFGAVGYTF	TGTGCCAGCAGTTTCGGGGCAGTCGGCTACACCTTC	TRBV12-3/TRBV12-4	few	NA	TRBJ1-2
CATSDRGQGTDTQYF	TGTGCCACCAGTGACCGGGGACAGGGAACAGATACGCAGTATTTT	TRBV24-1	NA	TRBD1	TRBJ2-3
CASSPGTSSHEQYF	TGTGCCAGCAGCCCCGGGACCTCCTCACACGAGCAGTACTTC	TRBV9	once	NA	TRBJ2-7
CASSPGLPGGNEQFF	TGTGCCAGCAGCCCCGGACTCCCCGGCGGCAATGAGCAGTTCTTC	TRBV9	few	NA	TRBJ2-1
CASSGQPIGNTIYF	TGTGCCAGCAGTGGACAGCCTATTGGAAACACCATATATTTT	TRBV2	once	NA	TRBJ1-3
CSAPTGTLSNSPLHF	TGCAGTGCCCCGACAGGGACCCTGTCGAATTCACCCCTCCACTTT	TRBV20-1	once	TRBD1	TRBJ1-6
CASSPQTSRITDTQYF	TGTGCCAGCAGTCCCCAGACAAGTAGGATCACAGATACGCAGTATTTT	TRBV12-3/TRBV12-4	NA	NA	TRBJ2-3
CASSQERAWGYASTGELFF	TGTGCCAGCAGCCAAGAGAGGGCGTGGGGCTATGCGAGCACCGGGGAGCTGTTTTTT	TRBV3-1	once	NA	TRBJ2-2
CASSYSLSMGVKQGEQYF	TGTGCCAGCAGTTACTCGCTTTCTATGGGGGTCAAACAGGGCGAGCAGTACTTC	TRBV6-5	few	NA	TRBJ2-7
CASREGQGPGANVLTF	TGTGCCAGCAGGGAGGGGCAGGGCCCTGGGGCCAACGTCCTGACTTTC	TRBV5-5	NA	NA	TRBJ2-6
CASAAGTVTYEQYF	TGTGCCAGCGCTGCTGGGACTGTGACCTACGAGCAGTACTTC	TRBV2	few	NA	TRBJ2-7